Below, 5 T cell receptor beta chains from the same sample are listed, as sequenced in a study of PD-1 blockade in classical Hodgkin lymphoma. Sample time point: newly diagnosed, previously untreated cHL patient sample. Here immunoSEQ multiplex PCR was the method, and the copy in TCRdb shows in-frame clones only, minus some. The sample records 25,000 to 35,000 clones, approximately 94% being singletons. The sequenced sample consisted of peripheral blood mononuclear cells (PBMCs). Receptors were obtained from a human donor with classical Hodgkin lymphoma.

This clone has a handful of counts. The chain employs TRBV9 and TRBJ2-1; TRBD1 aligns across 9 bases. This CDR3 contains 15 residues. Germline V CDR1 and CDR2: SGDLS, YYNGEE. With 3 bases clipped from V and 3 bases from J, the junction kept 4 bases outside the gene matches. CDR3 sequence reads: CASSGGTGHYNEQFF. The CDR3 DNA sequence: TGTGCCAGCAGCGGGGGGACAGGGCACTACAATGAGCAGTTCTTC.

The genes are TRBV7-9 and TRBJ2-7; 7 bases agree with TRBD2. The CDR3 runs 16 residues. The germline gives CDR1 SEHNR, CDR2 FQNEAQ (reference sequence). Germline trimming cut 5 bases from V and 3 bases from J; bases unmatched to any gene: 13. In DNA, the CDR3 is TGTGCCAGCAGCGTCACCGGGACTAAGGTCCTCTACGAGCAGTACTTC. This gives the protein CASSVTGTKVLYEQYF.

The chain combines TRBV29-1 with TRBJ2-3, with unresolved D. Germline assignment: CDR1 SQVTM and CDR2 ANQGSEA. This CDR3 has 12 amino acids. V was shortened by 5 bases and J by 5 bases, with 11 bases between the two germline ends. As DNA, the CDR3 is TGCAGCGTTCAAGGTTACAGAGATACGCAGTATTTT. This encodes CSVQGYRDTQYF.

The V and J genes are TRBV19 and TRBJ1-1, with D unclear. V was clipped by 7 bases and J by 6 bases, with 15 bases between them. Germline V gene sequence: CDR1 LNHDA, CDR2 SQIVND (reference sequence). This CDR3 comprises 13 residues. DNA for the CDR3: TGTGCCAGTACGACCCCCGGCGGGGCTGAAGCTTTCTTT. Encoded protein: CASTTPGGAEAFF.

V is TRBV28 and J is TRBJ2-1; 14 bases are a match to TRBD2. Germline loops: CDR1 MDHEN, CDR2 SYDVKM. The CDR3 runs 19 residues. The V and J ends lost 6 bases and 8 bases, in that order; junction bases with no gene match: 18. CDR3 protein: CASSLLLGLAGGPRHEQFF. DNA of the CDR3: TGTGCCAGCAGCCTTCTCCTTGGACTAGCGGGAGGCCCTAGGCATGAGCAGTTCTTC.